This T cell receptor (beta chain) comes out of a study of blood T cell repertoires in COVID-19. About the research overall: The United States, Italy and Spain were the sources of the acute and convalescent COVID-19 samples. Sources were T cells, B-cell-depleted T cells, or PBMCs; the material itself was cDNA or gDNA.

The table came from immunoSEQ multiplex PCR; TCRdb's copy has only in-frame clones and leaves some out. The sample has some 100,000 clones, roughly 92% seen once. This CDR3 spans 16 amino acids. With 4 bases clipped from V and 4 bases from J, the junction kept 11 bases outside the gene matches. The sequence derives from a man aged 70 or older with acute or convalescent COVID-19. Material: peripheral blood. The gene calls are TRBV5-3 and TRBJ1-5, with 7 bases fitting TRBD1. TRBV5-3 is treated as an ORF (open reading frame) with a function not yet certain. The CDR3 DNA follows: TGTGCCAGAAGCCTTTCGTCTAAGGACAGGAATCAGCCCCAGCATTTT. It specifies CARSLSSKDRNQPQHF.